These 8 T cell receptor beta chains were all obtained from the same sample, sequenced in a study of T cell clonotyping in hematopoietic cell transplantation. Profiled with immunoSEQ multiplex PCR; TCRdb holds only in-frame clones, not every one. The table includes 12,000 to 15,000 clones, just over 95% detected once. The sequencing used peripheral blood mononuclear cells, collected 30 days after allogeneic stem cell transplant. The source of these receptors is a female patient in her 50s who had an allogeneic stem cell transplant from an unrelated donor, so T cells may come from the graft donor. Some clones in this sample may be carry-over from other donors' samples.

The V and J genes are TRBV2 and TRBJ2-2; the D gene is possibly TRBD1 (6 bases). V gave up 6 bases and J gave up 6 bases, with 11 bases separating them. Germline CDR1 SNHLY, CDR2 FYNNEI. The CDR3 length is 13 residues. The CDR3 here is CASSADRSGELFF. CDR3 DNA sequence: TGTGCCAGCAGCGCAGACAGGTCCGGGGAGCTGTTTTTT. The full variable domain, with the rest looked up from reference TRBV2 and TRBJ2-2, is EPEVTQTPSHQVTQMGQEVILRCVPISNHLYFYWYRQILGQKVEFLVSFYNNEISEKSEIFDDQFSVERPDGSNFTLKIRSTKLEDSAMYFCASSADRSGELFFGEGSRLTVL.

V is TRBV6-6 and J is TRBJ2-7; D ambiguous. Germline lookup yields CDR1 MNHNY and CDR2 SVGAGI (reference sequence). Trimming left V 5 bases short and J 4 bases short, with 12 bases between. This CDR3 contains 13 residues. This CDR3 reads CASSETARYEQYF. The CDR3 DNA reads as TGTGCCAGCAGTGAGACGGCTAGGTACGAGCAGTACTTC.

The genes are TRBV9 and TRBJ1-1, with 12 bases matching TRBD1. The V gene end was trimmed by 3 bases and the J gene end by 3 bases; junction bases not matched to a gene: 6. Germline values: CDR1 SGDLS, CDR2 YYNGEE. This CDR3 is built from 16 residues. The CDR3 nucleotides are TGTGCCAGCAGCGGCCGGGACAGGGGGCAGGACACTGAAGCTTTCTTT. The encoded protein is CASSGRDRGQDTEAFF.

This chain joins TRBV30 and TRBJ2-1; D not resolved. Looked up from germline, CDR1 is GTSNPN and CDR2 is SVGIG (reference sequence). The CDR3 spans 12 residues. Between the trimmed V and J ends, which lost 0 bases and 8 bases, there was a span of 8 bases. The CDR3: CAWSVNRYEQFF. The CDR3 coding sequence is TGTGCCTGGAGTGTAAATCGGTATGAGCAGTTCTTC.

This chain links TRBV30 with TRBJ1-2; D might be TRBD1 (5 bases). This CDR3 has 13 amino acids. V was trimmed by 1 base and J by 3 bases, leaving 9 bases between them. Germline values: CDR1 GTSNPN, CDR2 SVGIG (reference sequence). DNA for the CDR3: TGTGCCTGGAGTGGGAGGGGCGACTATGGCTACACCTTC. This gives the protein CAWSGRGDYGYTF.

The rearrangement uses TRBV9 and TRBJ1-2; TRBD1 might be the D (5 bases). The V end lost 0 bases, the J end lost 1 base, and 16 bases lay between the germline ends. The CDR3 contains 17 residues. The germline V gene has CDR1 SGDLS and CDR2 YYNGEE. The CDR3 nucleotides read TGTGCCAGCAGCGTAGGGGGGGTTGGGGCCGATAACTATGGCTACACCTTC. This translates into CASSVGGVGADNYGYTF.

The chain uses TRBV6-5 and TRBJ1-2; D is possibly TRBD1 (6 bases). CDR1 MNHEY and CDR2 SVGAGI come from the germline V gene. The germline V and J ends were trimmed by 0 bases and 7 bases, with 12 bases remaining between them. This CDR3 is 14 amino acids long. For the CDR3, the DNA is TGTGCCAGCAGTTACTCGTGGGGGCCCTTTGGCTACACCTTC. It translates to CASSYSWGPFGYTF.

This sequence joins TRBV25-1 and TRBJ1-4; 7 bases are shared with TRBD1. Germline CDR1 is MGHDK and CDR2 is SYGVNS. After removal of 2 bases from V and 2 bases from J, the junction contained 2 bases not matched to a gene. The CDR3 contains 15 residues. The CDR3 protein is CASSETGVTNEKLFF. The CDR3 nucleotides are TGTGCCAGCAGTGAAACAGGGGTTACTAATGAAAAACTGTTTTTT.